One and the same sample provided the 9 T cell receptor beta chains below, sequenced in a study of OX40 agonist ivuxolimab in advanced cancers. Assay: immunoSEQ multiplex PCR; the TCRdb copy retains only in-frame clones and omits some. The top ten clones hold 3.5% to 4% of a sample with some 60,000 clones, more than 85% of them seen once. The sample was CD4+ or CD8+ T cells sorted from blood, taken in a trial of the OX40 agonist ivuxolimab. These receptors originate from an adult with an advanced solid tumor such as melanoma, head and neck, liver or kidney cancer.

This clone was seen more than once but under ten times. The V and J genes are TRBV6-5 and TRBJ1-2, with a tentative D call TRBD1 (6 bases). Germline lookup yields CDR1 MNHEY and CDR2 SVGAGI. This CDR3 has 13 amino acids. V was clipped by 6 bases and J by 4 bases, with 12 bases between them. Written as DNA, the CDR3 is TGTGCCAGCAGCCTACAGGGCACCTATGGCTACACCTTC. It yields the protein CASSLQGTYGYTF.

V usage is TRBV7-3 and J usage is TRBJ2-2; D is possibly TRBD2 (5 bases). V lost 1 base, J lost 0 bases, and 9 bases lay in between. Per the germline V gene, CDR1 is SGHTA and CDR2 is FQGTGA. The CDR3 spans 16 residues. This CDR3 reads CASSLRGNANTGELFF. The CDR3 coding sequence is TGTGCCAGCAGCTTAAGAGGGAACGCGAACACCGGGGAGCTGTTTTTT. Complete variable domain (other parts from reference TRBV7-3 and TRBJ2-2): GAGVSQTPSNKVTEKGKYVELRCDPISGHTALYWYRQSLGQGPEFLIYFQGTGAADDSGLPNDRFFAVRPEGSVSTLKIQRTERGDSAVYLCASSLRGNANTGELFFGEGSRLTVL.

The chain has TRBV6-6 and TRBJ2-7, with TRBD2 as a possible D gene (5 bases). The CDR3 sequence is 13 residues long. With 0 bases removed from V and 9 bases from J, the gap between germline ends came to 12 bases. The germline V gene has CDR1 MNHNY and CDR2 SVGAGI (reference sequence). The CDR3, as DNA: TGTGCCAGCAGTTACTCGCAAAGAGGGATGCAGTACTTC. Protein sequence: CASSYSQRGMQYF.

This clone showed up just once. The CDR3 is CASSARDRGNQPQHF. DNA for the CDR3: TGTGCCAGCAGCGCCCGGGACAGGGGCAATCAGCCCCAGCATTTT. The V and J genes are TRBV5-6 and TRBJ1-5; TRBD1 agrees at 9 bases. Looked up from germline, CDR1 is SGHDT and CDR2 is YYEEEE. With V trimmed by 4 bases and J by 2 bases, 4 bases remained unmatched. The CDR3 contains 15 residues.

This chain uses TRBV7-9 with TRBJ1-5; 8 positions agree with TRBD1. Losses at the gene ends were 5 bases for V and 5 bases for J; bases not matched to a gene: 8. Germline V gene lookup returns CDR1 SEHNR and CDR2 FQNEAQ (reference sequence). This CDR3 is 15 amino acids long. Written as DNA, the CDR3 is TGTGCCAGCAGCCCCGGACAGGGCGGCCATCAGCCCCAGCATTTT. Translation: CASSPGQGGHQPQHF.

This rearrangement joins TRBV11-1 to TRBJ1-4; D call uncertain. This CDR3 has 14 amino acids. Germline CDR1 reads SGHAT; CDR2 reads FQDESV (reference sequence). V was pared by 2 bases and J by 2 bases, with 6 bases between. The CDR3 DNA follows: TGTGCCAGCAGCTTAAGTTGGACTAATGAAAAACTGTTTTTT. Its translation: CASSLSWTNEKLFF.

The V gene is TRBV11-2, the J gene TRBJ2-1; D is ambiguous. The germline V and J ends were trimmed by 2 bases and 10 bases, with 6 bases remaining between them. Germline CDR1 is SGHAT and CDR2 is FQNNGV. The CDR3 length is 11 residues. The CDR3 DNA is TGTGCCAGCAGCTTAATAGCAGAGCAGTTCTTC. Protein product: CASSLIAEQFF. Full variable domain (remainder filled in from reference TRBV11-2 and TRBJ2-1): EAGVAQSPRYKIIEKRQSVAFWCNPISGHATLYWYQQILGQGPKLLIQFQNNGVVDDSQLPKDRFSAERLKGVDSTLKIQPAKLEDSAVYLCASSLIAEQFFGPGTRLTVL.

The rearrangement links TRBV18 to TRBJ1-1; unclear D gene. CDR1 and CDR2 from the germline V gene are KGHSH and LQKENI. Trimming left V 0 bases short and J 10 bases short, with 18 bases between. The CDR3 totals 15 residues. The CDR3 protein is CASSPPKGDSAGAFF. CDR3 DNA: TGTGCCAGCTCACCACCTAAGGGCGATTCCGCGGGAGCTTTCTTT.

This CDR3 reads CASSPGAANTGELFF. The CDR3 bases are TGTGCCAGCAGCCCAGGGGCCGCGAACACCGGGGAGCTGTTTTTT. This rearrangement joins TRBV7-9 to TRBJ2-2, with TRBD1 as a possible D gene (6 bases). Germline V gives CDR1 SEHNR, CDR2 FQNEAQ (reference sequence). The CDR3 has 15 amino acids. Trimming removed 5 bases from V and 0 bases from J, with 10 bases in between.